The 12 T cell receptor beta chains below all came from one sample that was sequenced in a study of OX40 agonist ivuxolimab in advanced cancers. Libraries were prepared by immunoSEQ multiplex PCR; TCRdb keeps only in-frame clonotypes and omits some of them. The sample has roughly 63,000 clones; roughly 87% are singletons. This specimen consisted of CD4+ or CD8+ T cells sorted from blood, obtained in a trial of the OX40 agonist ivuxolimab. These receptors all come from an adult with an advanced solid tumor such as melanoma, head and neck, liver or kidney cancer.

This chain links TRBV5-5 with TRBJ1-1, with TRBD1 matching over 8 bases. CDR1 and CDR2 (germline): SGHKS, YYEKEE (reference sequence). Trimming at V came to 0 bases and at J to 3 bases, leaving 7 bases not matched to a gene. The CDR3 totals 16 residues. The CDR3 DNA is TGTGCCAGCAGCTTGGGACGCGGACAGGGTTACACTGAAGCTTTCTTT. It codes for CASSLGRGQGYTEAFF.

To note about this clone: Other DNA sequences in this specimen translate into the identical CDR3. This rearrangement joins TRBV14 to TRBJ1-1; D remains unclear. The length of the CDR3 is 13 residues. With 4 bases removed from V and 1 base from J, the gap between germline ends came to 7 bases. Germline lookup yields CDR1 SGHDN and CDR2 FVKESK. CDR3 sequence (DNA): TGTGCCAGCAGCCTATTGAAGAACACTGAAGCTTTCTTT. It yields the protein CASSLLKNTEAFF.

J is TRBJ2-1 and V is TRBV7-2, with D perhaps TRBD1 (5 bases). The ends were cut back, 0 bases at V and 5 bases at J, with 14 bases in the middle. Germline V CDR1 and CDR2: SGHTA, FQGNSA. The CDR3 length is 16 residues. The CDR3 nucleotides read TGTGCCAGCAGCTTAGCGTTCCGACAGCCCCACAATGAGCAGTTCTTC. Protein: CASSLAFRQPHNEQFF.

The chain joins TRBV28 to TRBJ2-3, with unresolved D. The V end lost 7 bases, the J end lost 1 base, and 15 bases lay between the germline ends. The CDR3 has 15 residues. The V gene's germline CDR1 is MDHEN and CDR2 SYDVKM. In nucleotides, the CDR3 is TGTGCCAGCAATCCCTTGCAGAGTCGCACAGATACGCAGTATTTT. As protein: CASNPLQSRTDTQYF.

CDR3 residues: CASSPQPEDSYTF. DNA of the CDR3: TGTGCCAGCAGCCCTCAACCAGAAGATAGCTACACCTTC. V and J are TRBV5-6 and TRBJ1-2; D is unresolved. Trimming stripped 4 bases from V and 9 bases from J, with 16 bases between. CDR3 length equals 13 residues. The germline gives CDR1 SGHDT, CDR2 YYEEEE.

V and J are TRBV28 and TRBJ2-1, with 8 nucleotides matching TRBD2. V dropped 4 bases and J dropped 7; count of bases not matched to a gene: 15. CDR1 is MDHEN, CDR2 SYDVKM, per germline. The CDR3 is 17 residues long. CDR3 DNA: TGTGCCAGCAGTTCGTTTAAGCGGCGGGAGGACGGGAATGAGCAGTTCTTC. This gives the protein CASSSFKRREDGNEQFF.

This rearrangement joins TRBV5-6 to TRBJ2-7; the match to TRBD2 covers 9 bases. Germline CDR1 and CDR2: SGHDT and YYEEEE. This CDR3 is built from 15 residues. J lost 2 bases, V lost 0 bases, and 3 bases had no gene match. The CDR3 sequence is CASSLGTSDTYEQYF. CDR3 bases: TGTGCCAGCAGCTTGGGGACTAGCGACACCTACGAGCAGTACTTC.

The chain couples TRBV6-6 to TRBJ1-1; the D is unclear. The germline V and J ends were trimmed by 5 bases and 1 base, with 8 bases remaining between them. This CDR3 region has 13 residues. Germline assignment: CDR1 MNHNY and CDR2 SVGAGI (reference sequence). The CDR3, as DNA: TGTGCCAGCAGTGACGGGCAGAACACTGAAGCTTTCTTT. As protein: CASSDGQNTEAFF.

The chain is built from TRBV13 and TRBJ2-4; 8 bases align to TRBD2. The CDR3 loop spans 17 amino acids. The junction had 8 bases not matched to a gene; V was cut back by 4 bases and J by 0 bases. Germline loops: CDR1 PRHDT, CDR2 FYEKMQ (reference sequence). CDR3 bases: TGTGCCAGCAGCTCTGGTCGGGAGGGCCTAGCCAAAAACATTCAGTACTTC. Its protein product is CASSSGREGLAKNIQYF.

This clone was picked up many times. The rearrangement links TRBV5-5 to TRBJ1-5; weak D call: TRBD1 (6 bases). V was clipped by 7 bases and J by 2 bases, with 13 bases between them. The germline gives CDR1 SGHKS, CDR2 YYEKEE (reference sequence). CDR3 length: 14 amino acids. The CDR3 DNA reads TGTGCCAGCCGGCCAGGGGTCGGCAATCAGCCCCAGCATTTT. Its translation: CASRPGVGNQPQHF.

This chain links TRBV7-2 with TRBJ2-5; 13 nucleotides line up with TRBD2. V lost 5 bases and J lost 5; bases outside the gene matches: 8. There are 16 residues in the CDR3. Per germline, CDR1 SGHTA and CDR2 FQGNSA. The CDR3 DNA reads TGTGCCAGCAGCACCGGACTAGCGGGAGTACGCGAGACCCAGTACTTC. Its protein is CASSTGLAGVRETQYF.

The gene calls are TRBV11-2 and TRBJ2-2; weak D call: TRBD2 (5 bases). CDR3 length: 16 residues. V was trimmed by 0 bases and J by 3 bases, leaving 11 bases between them. Germline CDR1 SGHAT, CDR2 FQNNGV. CDR3 region: CASSLDLSGYTGELFF. In nucleotides, the CDR3 is TGTGCCAGCAGCTTAGATCTGAGCGGATACACCGGGGAGCTGTTTTTT.